This T cell receptor (beta chain) stems from a study of vaccination effects on CD4 cells after COVID-19. Study-wide context: Post-vaccine sampling occurred a median 72 days after the second dose.

The CDR3 runs to 14 residues. Germline V lookup: CDR1 KGHSH, CDR2 LQKENI. The ends were cut back, 1 base at V and 1 base at J, with 7 bases in the middle. Sequencing used immunoSEQ multiplex PCR; TCRdb keeps in-frame clones, though not all of them. The data show 50,000 to 65,000 clones, 73% seen once. Of note for this clone: As yet, its antigen is unknown.

General study results and limits: Vaccine- and infection-induced clones showed marked clonal contraction late following vaccination. After vaccination of healthy people, only 1 of 255 vaccine-induced clones cross-reacted with common cold coronaviruses.

Within the ViraFEST assay, antigen-specific CD4+ T cells underwent expansion with viral peptide pools prior to sequencing. Subsequent to roughly 9 days of culture, CD4+ T cells were isolated. Each participant received a vaccine that was either BNT162b2 or mRNA-1273, given as two doses. Vaccinated participants had no history of SARS-CoV-2 infection and tested negative for nucleocapsid antibodies. The TCR originated in a human donor who received a COVID-19 vaccine. Sequenced material: CD4+ T cells from PBMCs cultured with HCoV-229E spike peptides, taken after COVID-19 vaccination. This sequence joins TRBV18 and TRBJ1-1; D is ambiguous. The chain's CDR3 is CASSPLSSNTEAFF. DNA for the CDR3: TGTGCCAGCTCACCACTCAGTTCGAACACTGAAGCTTTCTTT.